Sequencing of this T cell receptor beta chain was carried out in a study of shared T cell receptors in the human thymus. Sequenced by immunoSEQ multiplex PCR; TCRdb stores in-frame clones only, minus some. The data contain approximately 400,000 clones, approximately 95% of them singletons. The CDR3 contains 20 residues. Germline V gives CDR1 SGHDN, CDR2 FVKESK. V gave up 2 bases and J gave up 5 bases; unmatched junction bases: 18. Material for sequencing was thymocytes. This TCR was sampled from a human donor. The rearrangement uses TRBV14 and TRBJ2-1; 10 bases are shared with TRBD1. CDR3 sequence reads: CASSQTPGQGLWVLDNEQFF. CDR3 bases: TGTGCCAGCAGCCAAACACCGGGACAGGGGCTGTGGGTCCTCGACAATGAGCAGTTCTTC.